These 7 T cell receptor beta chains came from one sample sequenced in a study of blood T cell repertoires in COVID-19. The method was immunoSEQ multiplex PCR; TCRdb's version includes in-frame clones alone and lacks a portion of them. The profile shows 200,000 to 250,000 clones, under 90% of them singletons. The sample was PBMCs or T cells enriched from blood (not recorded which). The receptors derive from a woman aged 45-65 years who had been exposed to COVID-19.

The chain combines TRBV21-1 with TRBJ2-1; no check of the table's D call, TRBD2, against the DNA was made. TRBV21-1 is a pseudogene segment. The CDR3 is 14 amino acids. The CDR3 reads CASSKVCMAGEQFF. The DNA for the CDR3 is TGTGCCAGCAGCAAAGTGTGTATGGCGGGTGAGCAGTTCTTC.

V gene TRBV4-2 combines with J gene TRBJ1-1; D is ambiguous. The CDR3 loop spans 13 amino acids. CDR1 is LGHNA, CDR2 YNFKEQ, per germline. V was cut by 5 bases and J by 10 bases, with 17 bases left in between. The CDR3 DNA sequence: TGTGCCAGCAGCGCGGTCTTGACTTTGCCAGCTTTCTTT. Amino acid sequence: CASSAVLTLPAFF.

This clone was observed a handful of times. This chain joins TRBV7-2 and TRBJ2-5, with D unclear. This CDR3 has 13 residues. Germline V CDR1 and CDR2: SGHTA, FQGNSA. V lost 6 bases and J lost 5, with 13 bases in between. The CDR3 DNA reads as TGTGCCAGCAGTTCCCAGACCGGGGAGACCCAGTACTTC. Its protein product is CASSSQTGETQYF.

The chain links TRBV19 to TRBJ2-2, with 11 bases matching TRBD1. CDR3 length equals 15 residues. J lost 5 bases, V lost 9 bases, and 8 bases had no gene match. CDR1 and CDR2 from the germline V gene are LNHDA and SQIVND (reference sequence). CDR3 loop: CASKEGDRGTGELFF. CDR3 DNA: TGTGCCAGCAAAGAGGGGGACAGGGGGACCGGGGAGCTGTTTTTT. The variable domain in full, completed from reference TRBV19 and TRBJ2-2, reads DGGITQSPKYLFRKEGQNVTLSCEQNLNHDAMYWYRQDPGQGLRLIYYSQIVNDFQKGDIAEGYSVSREKKESFPLTVTSAQKNPTAFYLCASKEGDRGTGELFFGEGSRLTVL.

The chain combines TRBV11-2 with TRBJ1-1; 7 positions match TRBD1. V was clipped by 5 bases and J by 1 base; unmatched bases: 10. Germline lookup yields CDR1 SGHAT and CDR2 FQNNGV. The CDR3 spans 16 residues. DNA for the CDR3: TGTGCCAGCAGCCCGCGGGACAGATCTCCGAACACTGAAGCTTTCTTT. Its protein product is CASSPRDRSPNTEAFF.

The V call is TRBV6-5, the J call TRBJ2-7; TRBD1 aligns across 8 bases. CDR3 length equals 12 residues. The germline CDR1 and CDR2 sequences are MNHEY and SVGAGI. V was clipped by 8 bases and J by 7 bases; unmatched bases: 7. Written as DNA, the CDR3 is TGTGCCAGCCAAGCCAGGGGGCAAGAGCAGTACTTC. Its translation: CASQARGQEQYF.

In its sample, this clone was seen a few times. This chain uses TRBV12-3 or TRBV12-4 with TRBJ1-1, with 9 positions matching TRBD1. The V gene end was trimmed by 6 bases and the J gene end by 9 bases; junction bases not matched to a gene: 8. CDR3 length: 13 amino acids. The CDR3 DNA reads TGTGCCAGCAGCCCCCAGGGACAGGGTAAAGCTTTCTTT. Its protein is CASSPQGQGKAFF.